This entry concerns a single TCR beta chain. What it recognizes is unknown. V gave up 6 bases and J gave up 1 base; unmatched junction bases: 8. The CDR3 covers 15 residues. Germline values: CDR1 SGHKS, CDR2 YYEKEE (reference sequence). This table comes from immunoSEQ multiplex PCR, and its TCRdb copy is limited to in-frame clones, with some not included. The repertoire has roughly 23,000 clones, roughly four fifths of them found once; the top ten carry 50%. The sample comes from a study of OX40 agonist ivuxolimab in advanced cancers. Study background: At doses from 0.01 to 10 mg/kg, patients were given intravenous ivuxolimab every 2 weeks.

Regarding the study as a whole: On average, CD8+ T cells showed a greater number of expanded clones than CD4+. No antigen was identified for the clonally expanded peripheral T cells. CD4+ and CD8+ blood T cells expanded clonally by week 6 at 0.1 to 3.0 mg/kg.

The specimen was CD4+ or CD8+ T cells sorted from blood, collected in a trial of the OX40 agonist ivuxolimab. The rearrangement joins TRBV5-5 to TRBJ2-3; 7 bases are a match to TRBD2. The sequence was obtained from an adult with an advanced solid tumor such as melanoma, head and neck, liver or kidney cancer. The CDR3 sequence is CASNETSVGTDTQYF. CDR3 DNA: TGTGCCAGCAACGAAACTAGCGTCGGCACAGATACGCAGTATTTT.